The TCR beta chain under discussion was sequenced for a study of neoadjuvant nivolumab and ipilimumab in lung cancer. The study's findings and limits: Compared with tumor-adjacent uninvolved lung, resected tumors showed greater richness and clonality.

Worth noting for this clone: The antigen remains unidentified.

The germline CDR1 and CDR2 sequences are LGHNT and FRNRAP. Between the trimmed V and J ends, which lost 6 bases and 9 bases, there was a span of 15 bases. This CDR3 is built from 13 residues. Measured with immunoSEQ multiplex PCR; TCRdb has only the in-frame clones, and not every one. The sample includes 7,000 to 9,500 clones, about 87% of them seen just once. Sequences were derived from tumor tissue, sampled after neoadjuvant nivolumab, alone or with ipilimumab, at or shortly before surgery. The chain joins TRBV12-5 to TRBJ1-5, with D maybe TRBD1 (6 bases). This sequence originates from an adult with non-small cell lung cancer. The CDR3 here is CASGSQVTGPQHF. The DNA for the CDR3 is TGTGCTAGTGGGTCACAGGTGACAGGGCCCCAGCATTTT.